Reported below is one T cell receptor beta chain. Its antigen is not identified. These data are taken from a study of a mutant IDH1 vaccine in newly diagnosed glioma. The study's findings and limits: Among top peripheral T cell clonotypes, changes seemed unrelated to pseudoprogression.

Libraries were prepared by immunoSEQ multiplex PCR; TCRdb keeps only in-frame clonotypes and omits some of them. The profile shows about 120,000 clones, 85% to 90% of them singletons. Sample time point: week 11, during vaccination. The content of each vaccine dose was 300 ug of mutant IDH1 20-mer peptide, and topical imiquimod accompanied it. Donors harbored newly found WHO grade 3 or 4 IDH1-mutant, ATRX-lost astrocytomas. The V gene's germline CDR1 is MNHNS and CDR2 SASEGT. V dropped 9 bases and J dropped 1 base, with 16 bases sitting between them. CDR3 size: 14 residues. This TCR derives from a woman in her forties or fifties with glioma. The V call is TRBV6-1, the J call TRBJ2-7; no reliable D call. The sequences come from PBMCs, collected from a glioma patient whose treatment included an IDH1 peptide vaccine. Written as DNA, the CDR3 is TGTGCCAGTGGTCCCCGTACCCAGTCCTACGAGCAGTACTTC. Its protein product is CASGPRTQSYEQYF.